This T cell receptor (beta chain) was captured by sequencing in a study of vaccination effects on CD4 cells after COVID-19. Study conclusions and caveats: The study enrolled few convalescent patients and sampled no early post-infection timepoints. Pronounced clonal contraction occurred in clones induced by infection and by vaccine late after vaccination. Of the vaccine-induced clones from healthy vaccinees, merely 1 of 255 recognized common cold coronaviruses as well.

Of note for this clone: The target antigen is unknown.

Only in-frame clones appear in the TCRdb table, and some are missing; sequencing was by immunoSEQ multiplex PCR. The data show 25,000 or so clones, with 70% to 80% seen just once and roughly an eighth held by the top ten. Sequencing was preceded by expansion of antigen-specific CD4+ T cells with viral peptide pools in the ViraFEST assay. Culturing for 10 to 11 days preceded CD4+ T cell isolation. Neither prior SARS-CoV-2 infection nor positive nucleocapsid antibodies were present in the vaccine recipients. IL-2 at approximately 9.7 IU/ml and peptides at around 10 ug/ml were added to cultured PBMC, a few million per well. V was cut by 0 bases and J by 0 bases, with 3 bases left in between. Germline assignment: CDR1 LNHDA and CDR2 SQIVND (reference sequence). The CDR3 spans 14 residues.

The material sequenced was CD4+ T cells from PBMCs cultured with HCoV-OC43 spike peptides, taken before COVID-19 vaccination. Documented subset: HCoV-OC43 spike overlapping peptide pool stimulation. V gene TRBV19 combines with J gene TRBJ2-1, with no clear D. The receptor's source is a human donor who received a COVID-19 vaccine. The CDR3 loop reads CASSIDGSYNEQFF. CDR3 nucleotides: TGTGCCAGTAGTATAGACGGCTCCTACAATGAGCAGTTCTTC.